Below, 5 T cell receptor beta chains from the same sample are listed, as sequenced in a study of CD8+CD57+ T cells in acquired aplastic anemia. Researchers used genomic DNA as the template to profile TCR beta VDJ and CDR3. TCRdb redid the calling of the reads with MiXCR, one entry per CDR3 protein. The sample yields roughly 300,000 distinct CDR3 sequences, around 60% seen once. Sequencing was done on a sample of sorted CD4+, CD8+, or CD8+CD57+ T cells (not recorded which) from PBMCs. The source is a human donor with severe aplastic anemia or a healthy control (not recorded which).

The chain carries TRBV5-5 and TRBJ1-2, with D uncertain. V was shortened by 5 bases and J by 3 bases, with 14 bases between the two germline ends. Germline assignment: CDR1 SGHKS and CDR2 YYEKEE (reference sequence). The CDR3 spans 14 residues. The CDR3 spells CASRWGGRDYGYTF. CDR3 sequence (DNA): TGTGCCAGCAGGTGGGGAGGCAGAGACTATGGCTACACCTTC.

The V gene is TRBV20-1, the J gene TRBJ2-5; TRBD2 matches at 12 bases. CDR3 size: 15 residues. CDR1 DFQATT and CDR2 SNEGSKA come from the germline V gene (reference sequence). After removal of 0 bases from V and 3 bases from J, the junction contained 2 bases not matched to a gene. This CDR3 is CSARDWTSGKETQYF. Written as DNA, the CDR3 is TGCAGTGCTAGAGATTGGACTAGCGGGAAAGAGACCCAGTACTTC.

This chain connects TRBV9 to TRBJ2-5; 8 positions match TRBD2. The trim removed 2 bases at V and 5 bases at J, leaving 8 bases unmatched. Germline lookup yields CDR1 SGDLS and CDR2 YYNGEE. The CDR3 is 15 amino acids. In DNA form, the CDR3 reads TGTGCCAGCAGCGTCCAAGGGACTAGTTCGGAGACCCAGTACTTC. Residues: CASSVQGTSSETQYF.

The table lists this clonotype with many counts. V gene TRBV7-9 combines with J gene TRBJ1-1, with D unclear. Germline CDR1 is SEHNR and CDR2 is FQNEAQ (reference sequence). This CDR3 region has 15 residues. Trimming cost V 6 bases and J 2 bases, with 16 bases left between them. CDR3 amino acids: CASRSALLGNTEAFF. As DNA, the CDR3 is TGTGCCAGCAGATCCGCCTTGCTGGGTAACACTGAAGCTTTCTTT.

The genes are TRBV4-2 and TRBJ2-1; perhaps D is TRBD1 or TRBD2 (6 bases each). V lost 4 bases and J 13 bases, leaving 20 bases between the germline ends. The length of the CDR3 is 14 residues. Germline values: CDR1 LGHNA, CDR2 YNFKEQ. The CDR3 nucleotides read TGTGCCAGCAGCCGCCCAGTTCGGGGGCCCCGACAGTTCTTC. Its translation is CASSRPVRGPRQFF.